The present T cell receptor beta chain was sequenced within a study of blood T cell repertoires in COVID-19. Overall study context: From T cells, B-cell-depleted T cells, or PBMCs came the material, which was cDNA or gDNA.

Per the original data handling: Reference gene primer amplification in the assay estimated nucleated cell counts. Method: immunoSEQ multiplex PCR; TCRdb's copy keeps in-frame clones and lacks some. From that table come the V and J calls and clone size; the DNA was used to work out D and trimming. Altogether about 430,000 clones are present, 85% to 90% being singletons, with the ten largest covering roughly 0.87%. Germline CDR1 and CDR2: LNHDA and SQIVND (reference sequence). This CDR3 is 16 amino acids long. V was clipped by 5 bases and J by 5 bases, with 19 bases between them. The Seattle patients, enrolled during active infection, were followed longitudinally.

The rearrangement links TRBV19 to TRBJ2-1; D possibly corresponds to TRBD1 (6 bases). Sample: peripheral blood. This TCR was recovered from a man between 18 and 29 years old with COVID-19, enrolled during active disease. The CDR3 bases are TGTGCCAGTAGTCCATCCTGGGACACCACCAACAATGAGCAGTTCTTC. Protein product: CASSPSWDTTNNEQFF.